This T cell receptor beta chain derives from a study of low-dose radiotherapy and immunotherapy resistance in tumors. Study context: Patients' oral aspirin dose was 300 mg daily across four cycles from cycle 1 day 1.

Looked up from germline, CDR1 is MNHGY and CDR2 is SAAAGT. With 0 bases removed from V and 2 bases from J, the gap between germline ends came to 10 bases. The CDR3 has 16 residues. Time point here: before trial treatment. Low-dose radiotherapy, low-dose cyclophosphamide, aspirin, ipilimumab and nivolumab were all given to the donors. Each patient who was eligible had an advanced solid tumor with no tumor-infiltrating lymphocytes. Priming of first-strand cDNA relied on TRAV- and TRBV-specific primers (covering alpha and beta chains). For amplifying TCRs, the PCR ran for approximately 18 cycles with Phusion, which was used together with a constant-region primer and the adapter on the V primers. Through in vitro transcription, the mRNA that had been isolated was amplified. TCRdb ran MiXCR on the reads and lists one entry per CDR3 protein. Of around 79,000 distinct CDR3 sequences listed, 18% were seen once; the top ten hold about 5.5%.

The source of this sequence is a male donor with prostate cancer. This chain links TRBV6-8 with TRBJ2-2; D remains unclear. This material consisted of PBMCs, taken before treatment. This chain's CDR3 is CASSYSYRSNTGELFF. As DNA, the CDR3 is TGTGCCAGCAGTTACTCATACCGGTCTAACACCGGGGAGCTGTTTTTT.